The 16 T cell receptor beta chains given below trace back to one sample, sequenced in a study of shared clonotypes between healthy human individuals. The protocol was immunoSEQ multiplex PCR, while the TCRdb copy is restricted to in-frame clones and leaves out a portion. The data hold 700,000 or so clones, with approximately 79% observed a single time. Specimen: memory CD4+ T cells sorted from blood. Indicated subset: CD45RA-negative fraction. All receptors come from a woman in her 30s in good health.

The genes are TRBV12-5 and TRBJ2-7; TRBD2 is a possible D gene (6 bases). Germline V gene data show CDR1 as LGHNT and CDR2 as FRNRAP. This CDR3 has 14 amino acids. V gave up 6 bases and J gave up 12 bases, with 24 bases separating them. CDR3 protein: CASGHTFLDQGLYF. CDR3 nucleotide sequence: TGTGCTAGTGGCCACACCTTCCTTGATCAGGGACTGTACTTC.

V gene TRBV7-8 combines with J gene TRBJ2-7; a weak D match, TRBD1 (6 bases). V shed 3 bases and J shed 3 bases, with 9 bases lying between them. Germline V lookup: CDR1 SGHVS, CDR2 FQNEAQ. CDR3 size: 13 residues. The DNA for the CDR3 is TGTGCCAGCAGCTTTCGACAGGACTACGAGCAGTACTTC. This gives the protein CASSFRQDYEQYF.

This clone has a handful of counts. V gene TRBV14 combines with J gene TRBJ2-1; D could derive from TRBD1 or TRBD2 (6 bases each). The germline V and J ends were trimmed by 8 bases and 5 bases, with 13 bases remaining between them. The CDR3 contains 13 residues. The germline gives CDR1 SGHDN, CDR2 FVKESK. The CDR3 reads CASGGGANNEQFF. Written as DNA, the CDR3 is TGTGCCAGCGGGGGCGGGGCTAACAATGAGCAGTTCTTC.

The chain joins TRBV27 to TRBJ2-7; D remains unclear. This CDR3 spans 12 amino acids. Germline CDR1 reads MNHEY; CDR2 reads SMNVEV (reference sequence). Trimming cost V 6 bases and J 6 bases, with 12 bases left between them. CDR3 residues: CASSTPPSEQYF. CDR3 bases: TGTGCCAGCAGCACCCCCCCCTCCGAGCAGTACTTC.

The V call is TRBV19, the J call TRBJ2-5, with 8 bases identical to TRBD2. The V gene's germline CDR1 is LNHDA and CDR2 SQIVND (reference sequence). The CDR3 is 14 amino acids. The V and J ends lost 3 bases and 4 bases, in that order; junction bases with no gene match: 4. The CDR3 nucleotides read TGTGCCAGTAGTATCGGGGGGGACGGAGAGACCCAGTACTTC. It codes for CASSIGGDGETQYF. The full variable domain, rest sourced from reference TRBV19 and TRBJ2-5, is DGGITQSPKYLFRKEGQNVTLSCEQNLNHDAMYWYRQDPGQGLRLIYYSQIVNDFQKGDIAEGYSVSREKKESFPLTVTSAQKNPTAFYLCASSIGGDGETQYFGPGTRLLVL.

The V call is TRBV5-6, the J call TRBJ1-4; 9 nucleotides match TRBD1. V lost 0 bases and J lost 7; bases outside the gene matches: 7. Germline values: CDR1 SGHDT, CDR2 YYEEEE. The CDR3 contains 16 residues. CDR3 bases: TGTGCCAGCAGCTTGGACGGGACAGGGCTGACTGAAAAACTGTTTTTT. Translation gives CASSLDGTGLTEKLFF.

This rearrangement joins TRBV4-1 to TRBJ2-3; 16 bases are shared with TRBD2. The J segment lost 0 bases and the V segment lost 2 bases, leaving 14 bases of the junction unmatched. The CDR3 has 22 amino acids. CDR1 and CDR2 from the germline V gene are MGHRA and YSYEKL. The CDR3 is CASSQRMIPGLAGGQSTDTQYF. CDR3 DNA sequence: TGCGCCAGCAGCCAAAGGATGATTCCGGGACTAGCGGGAGGGCAAAGCACAGATACGCAGTATTTT.

V is TRBV29-1 and J is TRBJ1-3, with D tentatively TRBD1 (5 bases). The CDR3 sequence is 12 residues long. V was cut by 4 bases and J by 4 bases, with 8 bases left in between. Germline CDR1 is SQVTM and CDR2 is ANQGSEA. The CDR3 region is CSVGRGGNTIYF. CDR3 coding DNA: TGCAGCGTTGGACGGGGGGGAAACACCATATATTTT.

This clone was recorded a few times. This CDR3 reads CASSLARQGAYEQYF. CDR3 in DNA: TGTGCCAGCAGCTTAGCGAGACAGGGAGCCTACGAGCAGTACTTC. The chain combines TRBV7-9 with TRBJ2-7; 7 nucleotides agree with TRBD1. Trimming cost V 0 bases and J 2 bases; bases outside gene matches: 4. This CDR3 has 15 residues. Germline-derived CDR1 and CDR2 are SEHNR and FQNEAQ (reference sequence). Based on the CDR3 plus reference TRBV7-9 and TRBJ2-7, the full variable domain is DTGVSQNPRHKITKRGQNVTFRCDPISEHNRLYWYRQTLGQGPEFLTYFQNEAQLEKSRLLSDRFSAERPKGSFSTLEIQRTEQGDSAMYLCASSLARQGAYEQYFGPGTRLTVT.

As concerns this clone: Possible read error: a much larger clone is one base away. This sample includes further DNA sequences coding for the same CDR3. The chain joins TRBV5-1 to TRBJ2-5; D uncertain. This CDR3 is 12 amino acids long. With 4 bases removed from V and 0 bases from J, the gap between germline ends came to 4 bases. Germline assignment: CDR1 SGHRS and CDR2 YFSETQ. The CDR3 nucleotides are TGCGCCAGCAGCGCTAACCAAGAGACCCAGTACTTC. Protein: CASSANQETQYF.

This clone came up once. This sequence joins TRBV5-1 and TRBJ1-4; D might be TRBD1 (6 bases). V gave up 0 bases and J gave up 0 bases, with 12 bases separating them. The CDR3 contains 17 residues. Per the germline V gene, CDR1 is SGHRS and CDR2 is YFSETQ. Written as DNA, the CDR3 is TGCGCCAGCAGCTTGGTACAGGGATCCTCAACTAATGAAAAACTGTTTTTT. As protein: CASSLVQGSSTNEKLFF.

In its sample, this clone was seen once. A much larger clonotype is one base distant, so this may be a read error. The rearrangement uses TRBV6-1 and TRBJ1-4, with D maybe TRBD1 (5 bases). The CDR3 has 13 amino acids. Germline V gene sequence: CDR1 MNHNS, CDR2 SASEGT. The CDR3 spells CTSNQGFWEKLFF. Here the CDR3 DNA reads TGTACCAGCAACCAGGGTTTTTGGGAAAAACTGTTTTTT.

The chain is built from TRBV6-5 and TRBJ2-6; TRBD1 aligns across 7 bases. The length of the CDR3 is 15 residues. With 6 bases clipped from V and 0 bases from J, the junction kept 2 bases outside the gene matches. Germline V gene data show CDR1 as MNHEY and CDR2 as SVGAGI. CDR3 in amino acids: CASSHRGSGANVLTF. The CDR3 region has the DNA TGTGCCAGCAGCCACAGGGGCTCTGGGGCCAACGTCCTGACTTTC.

In its sample, this clone was seen a few times. The J gene is TRBJ1-3, the V gene TRBV6-1; no reliable D call. Between the trimmed V and J ends, which lost 4 bases and 4 bases, there was a span of 14 bases. The CDR3 is 15 residues long. CDR1 is MNHNS, CDR2 SASEGT, per germline. CDR3 sequence: CASSVALLHGNTIYF. In DNA form, the CDR3 reads TGTGCCAGCAGTGTGGCTCTCCTCCACGGAAACACCATATATTTT.

This sequence joins TRBV29-1 and TRBJ2-3; 8 nucleotides align to TRBD2. Germline-derived CDR1 and CDR2 are SQVTM and ANQGSEA. This CDR3 spans 15 amino acids. V trimming: 1 base; J trimming: 1 base; junction bases outside the gene matches: 4. CDR3 coding DNA: TGCAGCGTTGAAGCCTGGCGGGAGGGCACAGATACGCAGTATTTT. It yields the protein CSVEAWREGTDTQYF.

The V and J genes are TRBV2 and TRBJ2-2, with no clear D. V lost 5 bases to trimming and J lost 1 base, with 2 bases between them. Looked up from germline, CDR1 is SNHLY and CDR2 is FYNNEI. The CDR3 sequence is 12 residues long. CDR3 DNA sequence: TGTGCCAGCAGTCTGAACACCGGGGAGCTGTTTTTT. It specifies CASSLNTGELFF.